This entry is about one TCR beta chain. What it binds is unknown. The identical CDR3 is also encoded by other nucleotide sequences in the sample. The assay ran at deep level. Sequencing used immunoSEQ multiplex PCR; TCRdb keeps in-frame clones, though not all of them. The profile covers 650,000 to 700,000 clones, with 90% appearing a single time and around a third taken by the ten largest. This record comes from a study of shared clonotypes between healthy human individuals. Study-wide points: Among four donors, about 4.6% of naive CD4 clonotypes were found in common. Clonotype sharing levels among donors were expected to vary with sequencing depth.

The sequence derives from a man aged 18 to 29 in good health. Some clones in this sample may be carry-over from other donors' samples. Sequenced material: memory CD8+ T cells from PBMCs. Subset noted: CD45RO+ cells pooled with CCR7-negative TemRA cells.

In nucleotides, the CDR3 is TGTGCCAGCCGGGACAGGGGAAGGTACGAGCAGTACTTC. It is translated as CASRDRGRYEQYF. V and J are TRBV28 and TRBJ2-7, with TRBD1 identical over 10 bases. Per the germline V gene, CDR1 is MDHEN and CDR2 is SYDVKM. V shed 8 bases and J 4 bases; nucleotides not matched to a gene: 5. This CDR3 is 13 amino acids long. The variable domain in full, with the rest retrieved from reference TRBV28 and TRBJ2-7, is DVKVTQSSRYLVKRTGEKVFLECVQDMDHENMFWYRQDPGLGLRLIYFSYDVKMKEKGDIPEGYSVSREKKERFSLILESASTNQTSMYLCASRDRGRYEQYFGPGTRLTVT.